The clone carrying this T cell receptor (beta chain) has a handful of counts. Antigen unknown. A much larger clone lies a single base off, so this may be a read error. This sample stems from a study of tumor-infiltrating lymphocytes in primary liver carcinoma. Study at large: Subjects consisted of male and female patients aged 30 to 69 years.

Germline CDR1 MDHEN, CDR2 SYDVKM. The V and J ends lost 3 bases and 5 bases respectively, with 14 bases between them. This CDR3 has 14 residues. The tissue used was unsorted bulk material of about 19-33 mg. RNA and DNA were co-extracted from it with the AllPrep DNA/RNA mini kit. Tumor samples each held over 75% viable tumor cells. Notes on the study in general: Appearing in all five tumor regions was true of only about 8-25% of top clones. Significantly greater top-250-clone fractions characterized tumors relative to blood (p = 0.039).

Constant-region priming of approximately 500 ng total RNA yielded TCR beta cDNA. It was through three nested multiplex PCR rounds of slightly modified ARM-PCR that TCR beta libraries arose. Both of the initial two PCR rounds ran for about 9 cycles and employed TRBV1-TRBV30 forward primers alongside a C-beta reverse primer. TCRdb re-analysed the multiplex PCR reads in MiXCR, keeping a single row per CDR3 protein. The sample includes 40,000 to 55,000 distinct CDR3 sequences, about three quarters of them seen just once. The source material was liver tumor tissue from sampling region 5. The subset was: tumor region T5, tumor centre. The clonotype comes from a man aged 40-49 years with primary liver carcinoma and hepatitis B virus infection. The V call is TRBV28, the J call TRBJ2-7; no reliable D call. CDR3 residues: CASSFVQRNDEQYF. For the CDR3, the DNA is TGTGCCAGCAGTTTCGTACAGAGGAATGACGAGCAGTACTTC.